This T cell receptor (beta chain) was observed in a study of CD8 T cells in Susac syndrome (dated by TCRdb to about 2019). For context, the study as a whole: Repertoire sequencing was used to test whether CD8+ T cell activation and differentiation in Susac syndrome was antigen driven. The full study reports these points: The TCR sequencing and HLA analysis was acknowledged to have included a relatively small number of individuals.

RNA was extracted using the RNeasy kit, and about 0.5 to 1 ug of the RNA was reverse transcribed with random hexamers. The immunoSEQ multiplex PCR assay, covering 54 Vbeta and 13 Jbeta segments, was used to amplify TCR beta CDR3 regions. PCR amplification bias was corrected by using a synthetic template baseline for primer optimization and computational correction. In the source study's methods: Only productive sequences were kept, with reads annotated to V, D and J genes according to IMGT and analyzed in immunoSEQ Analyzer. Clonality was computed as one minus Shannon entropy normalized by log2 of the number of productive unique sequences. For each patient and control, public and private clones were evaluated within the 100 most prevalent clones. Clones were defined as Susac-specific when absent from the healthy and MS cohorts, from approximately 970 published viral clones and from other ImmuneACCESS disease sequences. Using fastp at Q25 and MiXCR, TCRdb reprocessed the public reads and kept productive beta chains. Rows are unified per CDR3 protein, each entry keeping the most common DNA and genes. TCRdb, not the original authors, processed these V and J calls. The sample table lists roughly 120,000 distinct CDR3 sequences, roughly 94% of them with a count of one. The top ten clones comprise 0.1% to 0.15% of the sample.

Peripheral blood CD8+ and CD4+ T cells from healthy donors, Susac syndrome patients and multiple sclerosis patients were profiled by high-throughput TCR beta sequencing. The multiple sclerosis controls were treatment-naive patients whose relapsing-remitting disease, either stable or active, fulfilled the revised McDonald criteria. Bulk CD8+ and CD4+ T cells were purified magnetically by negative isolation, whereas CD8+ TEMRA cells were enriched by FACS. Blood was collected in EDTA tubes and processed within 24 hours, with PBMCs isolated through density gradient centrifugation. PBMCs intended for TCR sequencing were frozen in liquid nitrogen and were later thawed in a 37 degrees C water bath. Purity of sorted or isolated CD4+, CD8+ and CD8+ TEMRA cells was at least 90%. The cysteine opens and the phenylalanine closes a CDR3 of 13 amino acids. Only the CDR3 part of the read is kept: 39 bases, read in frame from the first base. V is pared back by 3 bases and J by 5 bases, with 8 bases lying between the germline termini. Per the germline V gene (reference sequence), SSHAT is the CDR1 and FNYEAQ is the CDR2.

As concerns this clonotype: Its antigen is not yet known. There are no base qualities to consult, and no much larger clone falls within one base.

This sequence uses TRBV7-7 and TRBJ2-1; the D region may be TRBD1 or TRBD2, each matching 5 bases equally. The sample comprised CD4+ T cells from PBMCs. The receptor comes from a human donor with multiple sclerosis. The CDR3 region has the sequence CASSLGTDNEQFF. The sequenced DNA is TGTGCCAGCAGCTTGGGGACCGACAATGAGCAGTTCTTC.